This T cell receptor (beta chain) derives from a study of CD8 T cells in ankylosing spondylitis. The study's findings and limits: Typical of ankylosing spondylitis blood, it appeared, was a TCR beta motif of under 10 highly homologous variants.

V shed 3 bases and J shed 0 bases, with 11 bases lying between them. This CDR3 has 16 residues. Germline CDR1 LGHNA, CDR2 YNFKEQ. Many counts were recorded for this clonotype. Its antigen remains unknown. TCRdb reprocessed the 5' RACE reads via MiXCR and lists one record per CDR3 protein. Of about 500,000 distinct CDR3 sequences detected, roughly 5% appear once; the ten largest clones hold around 3.5%. This TCR was sampled from a male donor with ankylosing spondylitis. The chain couples TRBV4-2 to TRBJ2-2, with D perhaps TRBD1 (5 bases). Source material: blood, either unsorted or a sorted T cell fraction (not recorded which). The CDR3 loop reads CASSQQGRSNTGELFF. In DNA form, the CDR3 reads TGTGCCAGCAGCCAGCAGGGCAGGTCGAACACCGGGGAGCTGTTTTTT.